The 30 T cell receptor beta chains below come from one sample, sequenced in a study of T cells in Graves' hyperthyroidism and ophthalmopathy. TCR beta CDR3 region amplification was performed from RNA transcripts. When the TCR CDR3 underwent first-round RT-PCR, the HTBI primer set was used. TCRdb recomputed calls from the multiplex PCR reads with MiXCR, one row per CDR3 protein. The profile shows roughly 250,000 distinct CDR3 sequences, roughly 15% of them singletons. Material for sequencing was blood. The receptors stem from a middle-aged woman with Graves' hyperthyroidism that later progressed to Graves' ophthalmopathy.

This clonotype was observed at least ten times. The chain combines TRBV11-2 with TRBJ1-1, with no clear D. The V gene lost 8 bases and the J gene lost 4 bases, with 14 bases spanning the gap. Looked up from germline, CDR1 is SGHAT and CDR2 is FQNNGV. This CDR3 has 13 residues. CDR3 DNA: TGTGCCAGCGGGCTGTGGGGAGTCACTGAAGCTTTCTTT. This translates into CASGLWGVTEAFF.

In its sample, this clonotype was seen once. V usage is TRBV18 and J usage is TRBJ2-3; D may be TRBD2 (5 bases). V shed 2 bases and J shed 4 bases, with 13 bases lying between them. Germline V gene sequence: CDR1 KGHSH, CDR2 LQKENI. The CDR3 runs 15 residues. The CDR3 nucleotides read TGTGCCAGCTCACCAGAGTCGGGGTTCGCAGATACGCAGTATTTT. Translated, it gives CASSPESGFADTQYF.

This clonotype has only one observation. V is TRBV7-9 and J is TRBJ2-7; 10 positions agree with TRBD1. The CDR3 has 15 amino acids. Losses at the gene ends were 3 bases for V and 4 bases for J; bases not matched to a gene: 6. Germline assignment: CDR1 SEHNR and CDR2 FQNEAQ (reference sequence). The CDR3 here is CASSFRQGANYEQYF. CDR3 DNA: TGTGCCAGCAGCTTCAGACAGGGGGCGAATTACGAGCAGTACTTC.

This clonotype was counted many times. V is TRBV12-3 or TRBV12-4 and J is TRBJ2-7; weak D call: TRBD1 (6 bases). The CDR3 has 11 residues. The V end was cut by 5 bases, the J end by 6 bases, with 8 bases between. The CDR3 is CASSMGAEQYF. The CDR3 DNA reads TGTGCCAGCAGTATGGGGGCCGAGCAGTACTTC.

In this sample, this clonotype turned up many times. The rearrangement links TRBV9 to TRBJ2-5, with D perhaps given as TRBD1 or TRBD2 (6 bases each). Germline loops: CDR1 SGDLS, CDR2 YYNGEE. Trimming cost V 5 bases and J 2 bases, with 16 bases left between them. The CDR3 covers 15 residues. The CDR3 sequence is CASSDGGGQQETQYF. Here the CDR3 DNA reads TGTGCCAGCAGTGACGGTGGGGGGCAACAAGAGACCCAGTACTTC. Full variable domain (remainder filled in from reference TRBV9 and TRBJ2-5): DSGVTQTPKHLITATGQRVTLRCSPRSGDLSVYWYQQSLDQGLQFLIQYYNGEERAKGNILERFSAQQFPDLHSELNLSSLELGDSALYFCASSDGGGQQETQYFGPGTRLLVL.

Turning to this clonotype: This clone may be a read error of a much larger clone one base away. The J gene is TRBJ1-2, the V gene TRBV6-1; tentative D call: TRBD1 (5 bases). Germline CDR1 reads MNHNS; CDR2 reads SASEGT. CDR3 length: 14 amino acids. This chain's CDR3 is CTIRSGGRDYGYTF. Here the CDR3 DNA reads TGTACCATCAGAAGTGGCGGCAGGGACTATGGCTACACCTTC.

At least ten counts were recorded for this clonotype. The rearrangement links TRBV3-1 to TRBJ2-4; TRBD2 matches at 9 bases. This CDR3 is built from 17 residues. The germline CDR1 and CDR2 sequences are LGHDT and YNNKEL (reference sequence). V gave up 3 bases and J gave up 4 bases; unmatched junction bases: 10. In nucleotides, the CDR3 is TGTGCCAGCAGCCAGCTGTCTAGCGGGGCTGGGAAAAACATTCAGTACTTC. It yields the protein CASSQLSSGAGKNIQYF.

There are many counts of this clonotype. The rearrangement links TRBV12-3 or TRBV12-4 to TRBJ1-2; no reliable D call. The length of the CDR3 is 13 residues. V was pared by 4 bases and J by 2 bases, with 8 bases between. CDR3 sequence reads: CASSWGANYGYTF. In DNA, the CDR3 is TGTGCCAGCAGTTGGGGAGCGAACTATGGCTACACCTTC.

Many counts were recorded for this clonotype. The chain carries TRBV20-1 and TRBJ2-7; TRBD2 is a possible D gene (6 bases). The CDR3 is 14 residues long. V lost 7 bases and J 5 bases, leaving 21 bases between the germline ends. CDR1 is DFQATT, CDR2 SNEGSKA, per germline (reference sequence). The CDR3, as DNA: TGCAGTGGCGCGCCGGCGGGCGGGACCGACGAGCAGTACTTC. Translated: CSGAPAGGTDEQYF.

This clonotype came up many times. The chain carries TRBV5-1 and TRBJ2-7; maybe TRBD1 (6 bases). The germline V gene encodes CDR1 SGHRS and CDR2 YFSETQ. The CDR3 extends over 15 amino acids. Trimming left V 5 bases short and J 0 bases short, with 15 bases between. In DNA form, the CDR3 reads TGCGCCAGCAGGTTAACAGGGTTCAGCTCCTACGAGCAGTACTTC. Its translation: CASRLTGFSSYEQYF.

This clonotype was picked up many times. The chain couples TRBV12-3 or TRBV12-4 to TRBJ1-4, with a possible D match to TRBD1 (6 bases). There are 14 residues in the CDR3. V lost 6 bases and J 7 bases, leaving 15 bases between the germline ends. This CDR3 is CASSSGTYSEKLFF. In DNA, the CDR3 is TGTGCCAGCAGCTCCGGGACATATAGTGAAAAACTGTTTTTT.

This chain joins TRBV9 and TRBJ2-1; D perhaps matches TRBD2 (6 bases). The germline V gene has CDR1 SGDLS and CDR2 YYNGEE. The length of the CDR3 is 15 residues. The V end lost 5 bases, the J end lost 8 bases, and 20 bases lay between the germline ends. The CDR3 spells CASRKLRGRGDEQFF. The CDR3 DNA reads TGTGCCAGCAGGAAACTACGGGGGAGAGGCGATGAGCAGTTCTTC. Full variable domain (outside the CDR3, taken from reference TRBV9 and TRBJ2-1): DSGVTQTPKHLITATGQRVTLRCSPRSGDLSVYWYQQSLDQGLQFLIQYYNGEERAKGNILERFSAQQFPDLHSELNLSSLELGDSALYFCASRKLRGRGDEQFFGPGTRLTVL.

This clonotype was found many times. The chain has TRBV28 and TRBJ2-3; either TRBD1 or TRBD2 may supply D (5 bases each). Germline-derived CDR1 and CDR2 are MDHEN and SYDVKM. Trimming pared 3 bases from V and 6 bases from J, leaving 16 bases between. The CDR3 has 15 residues. CDR3 protein: CASSFVRGPIDTQYF. The DNA for the CDR3 is TGTGCCAGCAGTTTCGTTCGGGGCCCGATTGATACGCAGTATTTT.

This clonotype was detected ten times or more. This chain links TRBV28 with TRBJ2-1, with unresolved D. The CDR3 covers 13 residues. CDR1 and CDR2 from the germline V gene are MDHEN and SYDVKM. The ends were cut back, 1 base at V and 4 bases at J, with 5 bases in the middle. The CDR3 region has the DNA TGTGCCAGCAGTTTATTTGGTTACAATGAGCAGTTCTTC. Translation gives CASSLFGYNEQFF. Full variable domain (rest looked up from reference TRBV28 and TRBJ2-1): DVKVTQSSRYLVKRTGEKVFLECVQDMDHENMFWYRQDPGLGLRLIYFSYDVKMKEKGDIPEGYSVSREKKERFSLILESASTNQTSMYLCASSLFGYNEQFFGPGTRLTVL.

V usage is TRBV12-3 or TRBV12-4 and J usage is TRBJ2-7, with 13 bases matching TRBD2. J was trimmed by 4 bases and V by 10 bases; bases with no gene match: 19. The CDR3 loop spans 18 amino acids. Here the CDR3 DNA reads TGTGCCACCAGCCCGCGGACTAGCGGGAGATCTGTGTGGTACGAGCAGTACTTC. This sequence encodes CATSPRTSGRSVWYEQYF.

This clonotype has a count of ten or more. The V and J genes are TRBV28 and TRBJ1-1; D remains ambiguous. Trimming cost V 6 bases and J 0 bases, with 8 bases left between them. Germline V lookup: CDR1 MDHEN, CDR2 SYDVKM. The CDR3 length is 13 residues. The CDR3 reads CASRSSMNTEAFF. As DNA, the CDR3 is TGTGCCAGCAGGAGTTCCATGAACACTGAAGCTTTCTTT. Supplemented by reference TRBV28 and TRBJ1-1, the full variable domain reads DVKVTQSSRYLVKRTGEKVFLECVQDMDHENMFWYRQDPGLGLRLIYFSYDVKMKEKGDIPEGYSVSREKKERFSLILESASTNQTSMYLCASRSSMNTEAFFGQGTRLTVV.

This clonotype has ten or more counts. The J gene is TRBJ1-1, the V gene TRBV2, with TRBD1 identical over 9 bases. Germline trimming cut 9 bases from V and 1 base from J; bases unmatched to any gene: 6. Germline V gene sequence: CDR1 SNHLY, CDR2 FYNNEI. The length of the CDR3 is 14 residues. CDR3 DNA sequence: TGTGCCAGGGAAACGACAGGGGGGAACACTGAAGCTTTCTTT. Its translation is CARETTGGNTEAFF.

This clonotype has at least ten counts. The chain employs TRBV7-9 and TRBJ2-5; TRBD1 is a possible D gene (6 bases). Trimming took 4 bases from V and 3 from J, leaving 15 bases between them. Germline loops: CDR1 SEHNR, CDR2 FQNEAQ (reference sequence). The CDR3 has 15 residues. CDR3 coding DNA: TGTGCCAGCAGCTCGGGGTGGGCAGGGGAAGAGACCCAGTACTTC. The encoded protein is CASSSGWAGEETQYF.

With regard to this clonotype: A much larger clone lies one base from this, so it may be a read error. The chain employs TRBV28 and TRBJ2-1, with no clear D. Germline V lookup: CDR1 MDHEN, CDR2 SYDVKM. This CDR3 contains 11 residues. Trimming removed 2 bases at V and 12 bases at J, with 8 bases between. The CDR3 nucleotides are TGTGCCAGCAGTTTAGGGATAGGGCAGTTCTTC. It translates to CASSLGIGQFF.

This clonotype was counted at least ten times. V usage is TRBV3-1 and J usage is TRBJ1-5; 7 bases align to TRBD1. CDR1 is LGHDT and CDR2 is YNNKEL in the germline V gene (reference sequence). Losses at the gene ends were 3 bases for V and 7 bases for J; bases not matched to a gene: 6. There are 14 residues in the CDR3. The chain's CDR3 is CASSQHTGDQPQHF. Here the CDR3 DNA reads TGTGCCAGCAGCCAGCACACAGGGGACCAGCCCCAGCATTTT.

Worth noting for this clonotype: A much larger clone sits a single nucleotide away, making a read error possible. This chain joins TRBV19 and TRBJ2-1; D not resolved. In germline, CDR1 is LNHDA, CDR2 SQIVND (reference sequence). Trimming took 3 bases from V and 0 from J, leaving 12 bases between them. The CDR3 sequence is 16 residues long. CDR3 loop: CASSMAVLSSYNEQFF. For the CDR3, the DNA is TGTGCCAGTAGTATGGCAGTTTTAAGCTCCTACAATGAGCAGTTCTTC.

V gene TRBV20-1 combines with J gene TRBJ2-7, with 11 bases lining up with TRBD2. CDR1 is DFQATT, CDR2 SNEGSKA, per germline (reference sequence). Trimming took 2 bases from V and 4 from J; bases not matched to a gene: 7. This CDR3 region has 15 residues. CDR3 amino acids: CSARSGTSGTYEQYF. The CDR3 DNA reads TGCAGTGCTAGATCCGGGACTAGCGGAACTTACGAGCAGTACTTC.

This clonotype was detected many times. The V gene is TRBV20-1, the J gene TRBJ1-5; D is undetermined. This CDR3 is built from 12 residues. Looked up from germline, CDR1 is DFQATT and CDR2 is SNEGSKA (reference sequence). V was cut by 7 bases and J by 4 bases, with 11 bases left in between. CDR3 sequence: CSVRRVNQPQHF. The DNA for the CDR3 is TGCAGTGTGAGGAGGGTTAATCAGCCCCAGCATTTT.

At least ten counts were recorded for this clonotype. The rearrangement uses TRBV7-9 and TRBJ2-1; TRBD2 matches 8 bases. The germline CDR1 and CDR2 sequences are SEHNR and FQNEAQ (reference sequence). The ends lost 5 bases at V and 8 bases at J; junction bases unmatched: 14. This CDR3 is built from 16 residues. CDR3 in amino acids: CASSPPGGWTVDEQFF. Here the CDR3 DNA reads TGTGCCAGCAGCCCACCGGGAGGGTGGACTGTCGATGAGCAGTTCTTC.

The CDR3 loop reads CASRTLAGDNEQFF. For the CDR3, the DNA is TGTGCCAGCAGAACACTAGCGGGAGACAATGAGCAGTTCTTC. V usage is TRBV11-2 and J usage is TRBJ2-1, with 11 bases matching TRBD2. V shed 6 bases and J 5 bases; nucleotides not matched to a gene: 3. The CDR3 spans 14 residues. From germline, CDR1 is SGHAT and CDR2 FQNNGV.

This clonotype was counted between two and nine times. The chain's CDR3 is CASSFLGLGTDTQYF. DNA of the CDR3: TGTGCCAGCAGCTTCTTGGGTTTAGGCACAGATACGCAGTATTTT. The chain uses TRBV7-2 and TRBJ2-3; D not certain. The CDR3 spans 15 residues. With 3 bases removed from V and 1 base from J, the gap between germline ends came to 11 bases. Germline V gives CDR1 SGHTA, CDR2 FQGNSA.

This clonotype occurred a few times. The chain uses TRBV12-3 or TRBV12-4 and TRBJ2-7; maybe TRBD1 (5 bases). CDR3 length: 13 amino acids. V was cut by 7 bases and J by 5 bases, with 15 bases left in between. The CDR3 loop reads CASMAGWRHEQYF. The CDR3, as DNA: TGTGCCAGCATGGCAGGGTGGCGTCACGAGCAGTACTTC.

V and J are TRBV12-3 or TRBV12-4 and TRBJ2-3, with 14 bases lining up with TRBD2. The CDR3 contains 17 residues. After removal of 6 bases from V and 2 bases from J, the junction contained 7 bases not matched to a gene. CDR3 protein: CASSGTSGRAHTDTQYF. The CDR3 region has the DNA TGTGCCAGCAGCGGGACTAGCGGGAGAGCACACACAGATACGCAGTATTTT.

This clonotype was counted many times. The V and J genes are TRBV6-5 and TRBJ2-1; D perhaps matches TRBD2 (5 bases). The CDR3 totals 16 residues. V lost 4 bases, J lost 0 bases, and 13 bases lay in between. Germline V CDR1 and CDR2: MNHEY, SVGAGI. This chain's CDR3 is CASSSPSGGSYNEQFF. The DNA for the CDR3 is TGTGCCAGCAGTTCTCCCAGCGGAGGCTCCTACAATGAGCAGTTCTTC.

The chain uses TRBV20-1 and TRBJ2-7, with 10 bases lining up with TRBD2. The CDR3 is 13 residues long. The V gene's germline CDR1 is DFQATT and CDR2 SNEGSKA (reference sequence). The CDR3 nucleotides read TGCACCTTAGGGACTAGCGATTCCTACGAGCAGTACTTC. It codes for CTLGTSDSYEQYF.